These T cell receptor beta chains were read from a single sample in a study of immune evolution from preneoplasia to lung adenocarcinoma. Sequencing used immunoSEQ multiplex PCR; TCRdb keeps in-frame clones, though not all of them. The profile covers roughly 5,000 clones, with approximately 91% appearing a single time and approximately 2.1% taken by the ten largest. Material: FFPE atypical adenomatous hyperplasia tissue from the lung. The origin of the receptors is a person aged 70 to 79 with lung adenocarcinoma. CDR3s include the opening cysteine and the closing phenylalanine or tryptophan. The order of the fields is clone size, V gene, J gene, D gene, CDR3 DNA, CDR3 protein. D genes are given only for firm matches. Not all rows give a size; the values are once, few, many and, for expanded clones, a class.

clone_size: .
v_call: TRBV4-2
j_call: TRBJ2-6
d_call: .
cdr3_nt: TGTGCCAGCAGCCCCCGGGCAGCGAACGGGGCCAACGTCTTGACTTTC
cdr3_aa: CASSPRAANGANVLTF

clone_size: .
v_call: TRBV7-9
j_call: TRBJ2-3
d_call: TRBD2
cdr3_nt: TGTGCCAGCAGTCAGCTAGCGGGACTTGACACAGATACGCAGTATTTT
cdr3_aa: CASSQLAGLDTDTQYF

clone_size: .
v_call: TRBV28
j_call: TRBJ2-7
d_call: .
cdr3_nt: TGTGCCAGCAGTTTCGACATACAGGGAAGAAGGATATCCTACGAGCAGTACTTC
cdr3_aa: CASSFDIQGRRISYEQYF

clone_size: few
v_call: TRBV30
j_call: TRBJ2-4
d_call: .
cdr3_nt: TGTGCCTGGAGTTGGGGGGTATCCAAAAACATTCAGTACTTC
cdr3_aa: CAWSWGVSKNIQYF

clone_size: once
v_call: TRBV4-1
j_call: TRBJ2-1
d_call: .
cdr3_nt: TGCGCCAGCAGCCCGCGGGCTGGGGTCTCCTACAATGAGCAGTTCTTC
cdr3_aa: CASSPRAGVSYNEQFF

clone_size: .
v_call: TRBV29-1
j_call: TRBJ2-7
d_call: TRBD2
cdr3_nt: TGCAGCGTGCGGACTAGCGGCCCCTACGAGCAGTACTTC
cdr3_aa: CSVRTSGPYEQYF

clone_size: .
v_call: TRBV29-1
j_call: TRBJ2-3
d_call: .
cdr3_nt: TGCAGCGTCCGAGCGGACGGAGATACGCAGTATTTT
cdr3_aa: CSVRADGDTQYF

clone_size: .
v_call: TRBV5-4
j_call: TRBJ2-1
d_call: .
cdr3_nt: TGTGCCAGCAGCTTGGCCTTGCAGAATGAGCAATTCTTC
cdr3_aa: CASSLALQNEQFF

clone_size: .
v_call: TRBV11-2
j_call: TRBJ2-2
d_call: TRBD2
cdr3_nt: TGTGCCAGCAGCTTAGGCCCGAGACTAGCGGGGAACACCGGGGAGCTGTTTTTT
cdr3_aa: CASSLGPRLAGNTGELFF

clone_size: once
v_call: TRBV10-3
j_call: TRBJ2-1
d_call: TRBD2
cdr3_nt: TGTGCCATCAGCGCCGGGACTAGCGATGAGCAGTTCTTC
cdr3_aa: CAISAGTSDEQFF

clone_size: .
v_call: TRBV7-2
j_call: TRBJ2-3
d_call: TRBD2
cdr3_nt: TGTGCCAGCAGCTTAGCCCCAGGGGCTGGGACTAGCGGGAGGGCCAGGGATACGCAGTATTTT
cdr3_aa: CASSLAPGAGTSGRARDTQYF

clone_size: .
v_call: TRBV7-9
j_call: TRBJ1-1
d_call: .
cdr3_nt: TGTGCCAGCAGCCCCAGAAACGCTGAAGCTTTCTTT
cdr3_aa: CASSPRNAEAFF

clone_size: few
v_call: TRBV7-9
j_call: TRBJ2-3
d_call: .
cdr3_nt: TGTGCCAGCAGCTTAGGCAGCACTAGCACAGATACGCAGTATTTT
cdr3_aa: CASSLGSTSTDTQYF

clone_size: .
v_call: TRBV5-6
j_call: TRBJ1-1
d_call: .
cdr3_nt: TGTGCCAGCAGTTCCTCAGGGTCGGCCCTTGAAGCTTTCTTT
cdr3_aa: CASSSSGSALEAFF

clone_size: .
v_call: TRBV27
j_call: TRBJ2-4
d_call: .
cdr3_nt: TGTGCCAGCAGTTTACTCGGCGAAAACATTCAGTACTTC
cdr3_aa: CASSLLGENIQYF

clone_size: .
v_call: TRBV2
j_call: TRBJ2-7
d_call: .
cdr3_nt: TGTGCCAGCAGCGCTACTAGGCCCTACGAGCAGTACTTC
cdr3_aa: CASSATRPYEQYF

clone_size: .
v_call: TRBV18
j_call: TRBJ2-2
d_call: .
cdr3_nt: TGTGCCAGCTCACCATTTCAGACGAACACCGGGGAGCTGTTTTTT
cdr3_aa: CASSPFQTNTGELFF

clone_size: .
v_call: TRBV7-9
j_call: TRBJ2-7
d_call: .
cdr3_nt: TGTGCCAGCAGCTTAGGAGTTGGAGGGATGGCCTACGAGCAGTACTTC
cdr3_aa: CASSLGVGGMAYEQYF

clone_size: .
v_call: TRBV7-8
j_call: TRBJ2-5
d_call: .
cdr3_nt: TGTGCCAGCAGCCCCCGACTCGTCCGAGAGACCCAGTACTTC
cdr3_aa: CASSPRLVRETQYF

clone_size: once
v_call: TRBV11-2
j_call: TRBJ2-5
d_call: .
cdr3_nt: TGTGCCAGCAGCTTAGATCGTGGGTTTTTCCCCCAAGAGACCCAGTACTTC
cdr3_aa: CASSLDRGFFPQETQYF

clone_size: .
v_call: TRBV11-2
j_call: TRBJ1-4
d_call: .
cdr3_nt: TGTGCCAGCAGCTTAGGGGGCTTTGATGAAAAACTGTTTTTT
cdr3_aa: CASSLGGFDEKLFF

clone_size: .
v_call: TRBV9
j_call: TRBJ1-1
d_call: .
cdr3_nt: TGTGCCAGCAGCCCGGACAGTGCTAACGCTGAAGCTTTCTTT
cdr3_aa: CASSPDSANAEAFF